The 28 T cell receptor beta chains given below trace back to one sample, sequenced in a study of cytomegalovirus exposure and HLA in healthy donors. PCR was performed using 60 Vbeta and 13 Jbeta primers. Sequenced by immunoSEQ multiplex PCR; TCRdb stores in-frame clones only, minus some. Here the sample spans over 150,000 clones, roughly four fifths being singletons. Material: PBMCs. These receptors came from a man in his fifties or sixties in good health and CMV-seronegative.

The V gene is TRBV6-6, the J gene TRBJ1-3; possible D gene TRBD1, 6 bases. Between the trimmed V and J ends, which lost 2 bases and 1 base, there was a span of 12 bases. CDR3 size: 16 residues. The germline gives CDR1 MNHNY, CDR2 SVGAGI (reference sequence). The CDR3 DNA reads as TGTGCCAGCAGTTACGGGTCAGGGGATTCTGGAAACACCATATATTTT. This sequence encodes CASSYGSGDSGNTIYF.

This clone has a handful of counts. V is TRBV18 and J is TRBJ1-5, with D perhaps TRBD1 (5 bases). V was cut by 1 base and J by 5 bases, with 9 bases left in between. CDR1 and CDR2 from the germline V gene are KGHSH and LQKENI. CDR3 length equals 14 residues. CDR3 sequence (DNA): TGTGCCAGCTCACCACGGGGAGGGGATCAGCCCCAGCATTTT. Amino acids: CASSPRGGDQPQHF.

The chain uses TRBV6-1 and TRBJ2-7; D unclear. Germline V gene lookup returns CDR1 MNHNS and CDR2 SASEGT. V lost 3 bases and J 2 bases, leaving 8 bases between the germline ends. The CDR3 covers 13 residues. The CDR3 loop reads CASSDRITYEQYF. CDR3 nucleotides: TGTGCCAGCAGTGACAGGATAACCTACGAGCAGTACTTC.

The rearrangement uses TRBV28 and TRBJ1-2; no firm D call. CDR3 size: 12 residues. From germline, CDR1 is MDHEN and CDR2 SYDVKM. The V gene lost 7 bases and the J gene lost 2 bases, with 8 bases spanning the gap. The CDR3 reads CASISGNYGYTF. The CDR3 region has the DNA TGTGCCAGCATTTCCGGGAACTATGGCTACACCTTC.

The chain carries TRBV11-2 and TRBJ1-1, with 7 bases fitting TRBD1. Germline CDR1 is SGHAT and CDR2 is FQNNGV. This CDR3 has 15 amino acids. Losses at the gene ends were 1 base for V and 4 bases for J; bases not matched to a gene: 6. CDR3 sequence: CASSLATGLGTEAFF. CDR3 coding DNA: TGTGCCAGCAGCTTAGCGACAGGGTTGGGCACTGAAGCTTTCTTT.

This CDR3 is CASSEQGSVYNSPLHF. The CDR3, as DNA: TGTGCCAGCAGTGAACAGGGTTCCGTCTATAATTCACCCCTCCACTTT. The rearrangement links TRBV2 to TRBJ1-6, with TRBD1 as a possible D gene (5 bases). The CDR3 is made up of 16 amino acids. The V and J ends lost 2 bases and 3 bases respectively, with 11 bases between them. Germline CDR1 is SNHLY and CDR2 is FYNNEI.

CDR3 amino acids: CSVGFYSGETQYF. CDR3 DNA: TGCAGCGTTGGTTTTTATTCCGGAGAGACCCAGTACTTC. The rearrangement joins TRBV29-1 to TRBJ2-5; D gene unclear. CDR1 and CDR2 (germline): SQVTM, ANQGSEA. The CDR3 totals 13 residues. V was cut by 4 bases and J by 4 bases, with 13 bases left in between.

The rearrangement joins TRBV11-2 to TRBJ2-1; no definite D call. V dropped 0 bases and J dropped 0 bases, with 6 bases sitting between them. This CDR3 is built from 15 residues. The germline V gene has CDR1 SGHAT and CDR2 FQNNGV. CDR3 loop: CASSLEASSYNEQFF. Written as DNA, the CDR3 is TGTGCCAGCAGCTTAGAGGCCAGCTCCTACAATGAGCAGTTCTTC.

The genes are TRBV7-2 and TRBJ1-2, with 7 bases aligning to TRBD1. The CDR3 loop spans 22 amino acids. With 0 bases clipped from V and 8 bases from J, the junction kept 30 bases outside the gene matches. The V gene's germline CDR1 is SGHTA and CDR2 FQGNSA. Here the CDR3 reads CASSLATFSTGAAHLRLDGYTF. DNA for the CDR3: TGTGCCAGCAGCTTAGCAACCTTCTCAACAGGGGCCGCGCACTTACGGTTAGACGGCTACACCTTC.

This clone appeared a few times. The chain has TRBV18 and TRBJ2-7; TRBD2 aligns across 8 bases. Germline CDR1 KGHSH, CDR2 LQKENI. This CDR3 region has 13 residues. V lost 6 bases, J lost 6 bases, and 7 bases stayed unmatched. The DNA for the CDR3 is TGTGCCAGCTCCGGAGCGGGAGTGCCCGAGCAGTACTTC. Residues: CASSGAGVPEQYF.

The V gene is TRBV11-2, the J gene TRBJ2-1; D is possibly TRBD2 (6 bases). Per the germline V gene, CDR1 is SGHAT and CDR2 is FQNNGV. This CDR3 comprises 15 residues. V lost 5 bases and J lost 2, with 13 bases in between. In DNA, the CDR3 is TGTGCCAGCAGCACCAGACTAGTTGCCTACAATGAGCAGTTCTTC. It codes for CASSTRLVAYNEQFF. Full variable domain (missing parts from reference TRBV11-2 and TRBJ2-1): EAGVAQSPRYKIIEKRQSVAFWCNPISGHATLYWYQQILGQGPKLLIQFQNNGVVDDSQLPKDRFSAERLKGVDSTLKIQPAKLEDSAVYLCASSTRLVAYNEQFFGPGTRLTVL.

This clone showed up just once. V is TRBV6-5 and J is TRBJ2-3; the D gene is possibly TRBD2 (5 bases). CDR3 length: 15 amino acids. Per the germline V gene, CDR1 is MNHEY and CDR2 is SVGAGI. V lost 2 bases to trimming and J lost 1 base, with 10 bases between them. CDR3 loop: CASSYLARGTDTQYF. The CDR3 DNA sequence: TGTGCCAGCAGTTACCTAGCAAGAGGCACAGATACGCAGTATTTT.

The V call is TRBV10-3, the J call TRBJ2-6; D unclear. CDR3 length: 16 residues. CDR1 and CDR2 from the germline V gene are ENHRY and SYGVKD. V was clipped by 5 bases and J by 2 bases, with 13 bases between them. CDR3 sequence reads: CAISSPHKTGANVLTF. The CDR3 coding sequence is TGTGCCATCAGTAGCCCTCATAAGACTGGGGCCAACGTCCTGACTTTC.

The V and J genes are TRBV28 and TRBJ1-1; D not resolved. V was shortened by 1 base and J by 8 bases, with 8 bases between the two germline ends. Germline CDR1 and CDR2: MDHEN and SYDVKM. CDR3 size: 12 residues. CDR3 coding DNA: TGTGCCAGCAGTTTATCAAACCAGGAAGCTTTCTTT. Its translation: CASSLSNQEAFF. The full variable domain, rest sourced from reference TRBV28 and TRBJ1-1, is DVKVTQSSRYLVKRTGEKVFLECVQDMDHENMFWYRQDPGLGLRLIYFSYDVKMKEKGDIPEGYSVSREKKERFSLILESASTNQTSMYLCASSLSNQEAFFGQGTRLTVV.

This clone was observed a single time. The chain combines TRBV5-1 with TRBJ1-6; 11 nucleotides agree with TRBD1. The CDR3 contains 17 residues. V lost 0 bases and J lost 7; bases outside the gene matches: 6. Germline CDR1 and CDR2: SGHRS and YFSETQ. For the CDR3, the DNA is TGCGCCAGCAGCTTGGGGACAGGGGGCATCGAAAATTCACCCCTCCACTTT. Protein product: CASSLGTGGIENSPLHF. Looking up the rest from reference TRBV5-1 and TRBJ1-6 gives the full variable domain: KAGVTQTPRYLIKTRGQQVTLSCSPISGHRSVSWYQQTPGQGLQFLFEYFSETQRNKGNFPGRFSGRQFSNSRSEMNVSTLELGDSALYLCASSLGTGGIENSPLHFGNGTRLTVT.

J is TRBJ2-1 and V is TRBV29-1; tentatively, D is TRBD1 (5 bases). Germline V gene lookup returns CDR1 SQVTM and CDR2 ANQGSEA. Trimming cost V 3 bases and J 4 bases, with 7 bases left between them. There are 12 residues in the CDR3. CDR3 bases: TGCAGCGTTGATACAGGTTACAATGAGCAGTTCTTC. Protein sequence: CSVDTGYNEQFF.

V usage is TRBV5-1 and J usage is TRBJ2-1; 14 nucleotides agree with TRBD2. This CDR3 region has 15 residues. V gave up 4 bases and J gave up 9 bases; unmatched junction bases: 6. In germline, CDR1 is SGHRS, CDR2 YFSETQ. The CDR3 DNA reads TGCGCCAGCAGCCCGGGACTAGCGGGGGTTGGTGAGCAGTTCTTC. Its translation is CASSPGLAGVGEQFF.

The chain joins TRBV28 to TRBJ2-7; 7 bases match TRBD2. There are 15 residues in the CDR3. Germline loops: CDR1 MDHEN, CDR2 SYDVKM. J lost 2 bases, V lost 6 bases, and 10 bases had no gene match. CDR3 sequence reads: CASSPVAGGTYEQYF. In nucleotides, the CDR3 is TGTGCCAGCAGCCCGGTAGCGGGTGGTACCTACGAGCAGTACTTC.

A remark on this clone: In the same sample, other DNA sequences code for this CDR3. This chain joins TRBV11-2 and TRBJ1-1, with D maybe TRBD1 (6 bases). V gave up 2 bases and J gave up 2 bases, with 12 bases separating them. The CDR3 contains 15 residues. Germline-derived CDR1 and CDR2 are SGHAT and FQNNGV. The CDR3 is CASSLLTGSNTEAFF. The CDR3 DNA follows: TGTGCCAGCAGCTTATTAACAGGGTCAAACACTGAAGCTTTCTTT.

V gene TRBV6-1 combines with J gene TRBJ1-1, with a possible D match to TRBD1 (5 bases). Deletions cut 9 bases from V and 3 bases from J, with 17 bases between. The CDR3 runs 14 residues. The V gene's germline CDR1 is MNHNS and CDR2 SASEGT. CDR3 protein: CASLSRAADTEAFF. In nucleotides, the CDR3 is TGTGCCAGTCTGTCCAGGGCGGCGGACACTGAAGCTTTCTTT.

CDR3 sequence: CASSQVKGPSNTGELFF. CDR3 bases: TGTGCCAGCAGCCAAGTAAAGGGGCCCTCGAACACCGGGGAGCTGTTTTTT. V is TRBV14 and J is TRBJ2-2; maybe TRBD1 (5 bases). The CDR3 loop spans 17 amino acids. V was clipped by 1 base and J by 0 bases, with 12 bases between them. The germline gives CDR1 SGHDN, CDR2 FVKESK.

This sequence joins TRBV29-1 and TRBJ2-3; D perhaps matches TRBD2 (6 bases). Trimming took 6 bases from V and 0 from J, leaving 13 bases between them. CDR3 size: 14 residues. The V gene's germline CDR1 is SQVTM and CDR2 ANQGSEA. CDR3 sequence (DNA): TGCAGCGTGGCCTCGGGGGTCAGCACAGATACGCAGTATTTT. This codes for CSVASGVSTDTQYF.

The rearrangement joins TRBV10-1 to TRBJ2-1; TRBD2 matches 10 bases. This CDR3 spans 14 amino acids. Looked up from germline, CDR1 is WNHNN and CDR2 is SYGVQD (reference sequence). J was trimmed by 9 bases and V by 2 bases; bases with no gene match: 4. CDR3 bases: TGCGCCAGCAGTGAGGCAGCGGGAGGGGGTGAGCAGTTCTTC. Its protein is CASSEAAGGGEQFF.

The chain employs TRBV19 and TRBJ2-6; no reliable D call. V lost 2 bases to trimming and J lost 0 bases, with 11 bases between them. The CDR3 contains 17 residues. Germline-derived CDR1 and CDR2 are LNHDA and SQIVND (reference sequence). The CDR3, as DNA: TGTGCCAGTAGTATATTCGTTCTAGACTCTGGGGCCAACGTCCTGACTTTC. It codes for CASSIFVLDSGANVLTF.

The CDR3 bases are TGTGCCAGCAGTGCTAGCGGCACAGATACGCAGTATTTT. This encodes CASSASGTDTQYF. V and J are TRBV2 and TRBJ2-3, with a tentative D call TRBD2 (6 bases). This CDR3 is built from 13 residues. V was pared by 4 bases and J by 1 base, with 6 bases between. Germline lookup yields CDR1 SNHLY and CDR2 FYNNEI.

The chain recombines TRBV19 with TRBJ2-7; TRBD2 aligns across 8 bases. Trimming cost V 1 base and J 4 bases; bases outside gene matches: 6. The CDR3 sequence is 15 residues long. Germline CDR1 LNHDA, CDR2 SQIVND (reference sequence). The CDR3 loop reads CASSIGEAGAYEQYF. CDR3 bases: TGTGCCAGTAGTATAGGGGAAGCGGGAGCTTACGAGCAGTACTTC.

The rearrangement links TRBV5-1 to TRBJ1-2; the match to TRBD1 covers 8 bases. Unmatched junction bases numbered 3, after V lost 0 bases and J lost 8 bases. The germline V gene encodes CDR1 SGHRS and CDR2 YFSETQ. The CDR3 spans 13 residues. CDR3 nucleotide sequence: TGCGCCAGCAGCTTGGCACGGGACAGGGGCTACACCTTC. Residues: CASSLARDRGYTF.

This chain's CDR3 is CASSPSGAGGANVLTF. CDR3 DNA sequence: TGTGCCAGCAGCCCGAGCGGGGCGGGTGGGGCCAACGTCCTGACTTTC. This chain connects TRBV7-9 to TRBJ2-6; TRBD2 aligns across 7 bases. Germline CDR1 and CDR2: SEHNR and FQNEAQ (reference sequence). The V segment lost 5 bases and the J segment 3 bases; nucleotides outside the gene matches: 7. CDR3 length: 16 amino acids.